This T cell receptor (beta chain) was recorded in a study of blood T cell repertoires in COVID-19. At the level of the study: The samples span acute and convalescent COVID-19 from the United States, Italy and Spain. PBMCs, B-cell-depleted T cells, or T cells provided the cDNA or gDNA that made up the material.

Losses at the gene ends were 5 bases for V and 1 base for J; bases not matched to a gene: 2. This CDR3 has 14 residues. Germline CDR1 MNHEY, CDR2 SVGAGI. In the original processing: Amplifying reference gene primers gave estimates of nucleated cell counts. The method was immunoSEQ multiplex PCR; TCRdb's version includes in-frame clones alone and lacks a portion of them. V and J calls and clone size come straight from that table; D and trimming were deduced from the DNA. Among about 93,000 clones listed, around four fifths were seen once. The chain combines TRBV6-5 with TRBJ2-1; 7 nucleotides line up with TRBD1. Sequenced material: peripheral blood. This TCR was sampled from a human donor in a cohort sampled during active COVID-19. The CDR3 here is CASSTGASYNEQFF. DNA for the CDR3: TGTGCCAGCAGTACAGGGGCTTCCTACAATGAGCAGTTCTTC.